This T cell receptor (beta chain) is drawn from a study of blood T cell repertoires in COVID-19. Study-wide context: T cells, B-cell-depleted T cells, or PBMCs supplied cDNA or gDNA.

Germline assignment: CDR1 SNHLY and CDR2 FYNNEI. The CDR3 loop spans 15 amino acids. J gave up 8 bases and V 5 bases, and 8 bases lay outside the gene matches. Per the study methods: Researchers report that nucleated cell counts were estimated from reference gene primer amplification. Sequencing used immunoSEQ multiplex PCR; TCRdb keeps in-frame clones, though not all of them. That table gives V, J and clone size, and the DNA gave D and trimming. This table has around 190,000 clones, roughly 88% appearing once. The sequenced sample was peripheral blood. The TCR originated in a human donor in a cohort sampled during active COVID-19. The chain links TRBV2 to TRBJ1-4; 10 nucleotides align to TRBD1. The CDR3 loop reads CASSRDRGNQEKLFF. The CDR3 DNA is TGTGCCAGCAGTCGGGACAGGGGAAATCAAGAAAAACTGTTTTTT. The variable domain in full, with the rest retrieved from reference TRBV2 and TRBJ1-4, is EPEVTQTPSHQVTQMGQEVILRCVPISNHLYFYWYRQILGQKVEFLVSFYNNEISEKSEIFDDQFSVERPDGSNFTLKIRSTKLEDSAMYFCASSRDRGNQEKLFFGSGTQLSVL.